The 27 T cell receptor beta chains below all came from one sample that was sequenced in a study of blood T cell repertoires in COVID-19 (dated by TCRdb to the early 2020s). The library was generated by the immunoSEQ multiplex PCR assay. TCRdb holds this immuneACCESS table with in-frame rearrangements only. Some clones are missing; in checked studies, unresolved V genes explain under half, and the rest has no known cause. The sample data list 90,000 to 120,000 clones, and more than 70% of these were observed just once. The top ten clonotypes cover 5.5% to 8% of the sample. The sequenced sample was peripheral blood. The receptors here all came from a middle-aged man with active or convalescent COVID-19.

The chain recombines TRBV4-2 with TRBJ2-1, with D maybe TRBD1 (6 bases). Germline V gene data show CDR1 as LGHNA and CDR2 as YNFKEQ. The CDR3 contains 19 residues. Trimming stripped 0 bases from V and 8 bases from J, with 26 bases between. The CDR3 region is CASSQEARRFRGDLDEQFF. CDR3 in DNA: TGTGCCAGCAGCCAAGAAGCCCGAAGGTTCAGGGGAGATTTGGATGAGCAGTTCTTC.

Here the CDR3 reads CASSLDGRLSSPLHF. The CDR3, as DNA: TGTGCCAGCAGCTTGGATGGGCGTCTTTCCTCACCCCTCCACTTT. The chain uses TRBV5-6 and TRBJ1-6, with D uncertain. In germline, CDR1 is SGHDT, CDR2 YYEEEE. The CDR3 is 15 amino acids. V was trimmed by 0 bases and J by 10 bases, leaving 14 bases between them.

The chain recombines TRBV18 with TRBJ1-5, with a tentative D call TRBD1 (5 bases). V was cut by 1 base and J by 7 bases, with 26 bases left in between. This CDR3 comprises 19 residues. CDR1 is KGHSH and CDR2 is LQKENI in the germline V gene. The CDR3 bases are TGTGCCAGCTCACCACTGCAGGGAGCGGGGAAGCTTTCGGACCAGCCCCAGCATTTT. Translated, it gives CASSPLQGAGKLSDQPQHF.

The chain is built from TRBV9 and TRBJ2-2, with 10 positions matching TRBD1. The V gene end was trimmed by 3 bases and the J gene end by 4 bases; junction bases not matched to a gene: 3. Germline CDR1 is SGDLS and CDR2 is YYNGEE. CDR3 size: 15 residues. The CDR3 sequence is CASSEGQGPTGELFF. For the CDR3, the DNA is TGTGCCAGCAGCGAGGGACAGGGGCCCACCGGGGAGCTGTTTTTT.

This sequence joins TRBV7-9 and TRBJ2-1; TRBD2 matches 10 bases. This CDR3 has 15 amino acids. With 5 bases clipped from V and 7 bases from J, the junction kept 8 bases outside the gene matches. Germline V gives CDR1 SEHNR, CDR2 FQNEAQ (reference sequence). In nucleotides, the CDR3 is TGTGCCAGCAGCCTTAGCGGGGGGTCGAGGAATGAGCAGTTCTTC. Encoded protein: CASSLSGGSRNEQFF.

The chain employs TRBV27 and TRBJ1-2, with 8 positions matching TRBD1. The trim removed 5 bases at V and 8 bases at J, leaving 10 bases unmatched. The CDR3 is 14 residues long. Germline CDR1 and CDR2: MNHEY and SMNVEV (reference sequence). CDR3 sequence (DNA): TGTGCCAGCAGTCCCGGGACAGGTAGTGCGGGCTACACCTTC. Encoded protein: CASSPGTGSAGYTF.

The CDR3 is CASRAQVNQPQHF. CDR3 DNA sequence: TGTGCCAGTAGAGCACAGGTCAATCAGCCCCAGCATTTT. The chain couples TRBV19 to TRBJ1-5; TRBD1 might be the D (5 bases). This CDR3 has 13 residues. V gave up 6 bases and J gave up 3 bases, with 9 bases separating them. CDR1 and CDR2 (germline): LNHDA, SQIVND (reference sequence).

CDR3 loop: CASSVAGEANEQFF. DNA of the CDR3: TGCGCCAGCAGTGTAGCGGGAGAAGCCAATGAGCAGTTCTTC. The V gene is TRBV10-1, the J gene TRBJ2-1; 9 nucleotides match TRBD2. V was clipped by 4 bases and J by 6 bases; unmatched bases: 4. CDR3 length: 14 amino acids. Germline CDR1 WNHNN, CDR2 SYGVQD (reference sequence).

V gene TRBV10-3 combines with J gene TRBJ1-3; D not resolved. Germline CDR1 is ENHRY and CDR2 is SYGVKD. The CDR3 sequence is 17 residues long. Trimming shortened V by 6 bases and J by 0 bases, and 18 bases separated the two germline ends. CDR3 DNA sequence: TGTGCCATCAGCCCGGGCCACGGGGTCTTCTCTGGAAACACCATATATTTT. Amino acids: CAISPGHGVFSGNTIYF.

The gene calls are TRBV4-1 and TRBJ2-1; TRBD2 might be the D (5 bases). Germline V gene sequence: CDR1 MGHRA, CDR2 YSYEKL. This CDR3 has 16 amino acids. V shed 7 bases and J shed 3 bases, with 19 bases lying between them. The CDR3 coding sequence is TGCGCCAGCACCAAAGAACCAGCGGAGAACTACAATGAGCAGTTCTTC. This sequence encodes CASTKEPAENYNEQFF.

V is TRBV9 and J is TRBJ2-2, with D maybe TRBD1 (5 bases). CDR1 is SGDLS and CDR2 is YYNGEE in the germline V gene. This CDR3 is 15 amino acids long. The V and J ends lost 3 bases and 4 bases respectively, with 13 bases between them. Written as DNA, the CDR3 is TGTGCCAGCAGCGAGTACAGGTTCGCCACCGGGGAGCTGTTTTTT. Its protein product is CASSEYRFATGELFF.

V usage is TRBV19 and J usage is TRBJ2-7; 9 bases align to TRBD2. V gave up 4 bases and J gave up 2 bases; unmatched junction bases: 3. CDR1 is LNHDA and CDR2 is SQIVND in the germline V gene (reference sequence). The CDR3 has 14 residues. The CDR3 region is CASSTLAGTYEQYF. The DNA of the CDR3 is TGTGCCAGTAGTACCCTAGCGGGGACCTACGAGCAGTACTTC.

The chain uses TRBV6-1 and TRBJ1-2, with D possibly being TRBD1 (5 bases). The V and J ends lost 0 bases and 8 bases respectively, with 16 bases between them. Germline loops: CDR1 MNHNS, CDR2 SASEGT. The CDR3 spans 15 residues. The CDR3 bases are TGTGCCAGCAGTGAAGCGGGGGGGAGACTTCAAGGCTACACCTTC. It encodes CASSEAGGRLQGYTF.

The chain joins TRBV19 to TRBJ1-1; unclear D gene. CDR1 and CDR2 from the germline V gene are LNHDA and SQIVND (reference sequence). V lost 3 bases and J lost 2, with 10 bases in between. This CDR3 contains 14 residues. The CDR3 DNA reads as TGTGCCAGTAGTATCGGTCAGCGAAACACTGAAGCTTTCTTT. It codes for CASSIGQRNTEAFF.

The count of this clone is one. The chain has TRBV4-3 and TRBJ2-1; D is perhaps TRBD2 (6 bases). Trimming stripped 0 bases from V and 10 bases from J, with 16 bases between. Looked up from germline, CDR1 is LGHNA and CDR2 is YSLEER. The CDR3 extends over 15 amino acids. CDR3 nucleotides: TGCGCCAGCAGCCAAGATGGTAATAGAGCGGGCGAGCAGTTCTTC. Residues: CASSQDGNRAGEQFF.

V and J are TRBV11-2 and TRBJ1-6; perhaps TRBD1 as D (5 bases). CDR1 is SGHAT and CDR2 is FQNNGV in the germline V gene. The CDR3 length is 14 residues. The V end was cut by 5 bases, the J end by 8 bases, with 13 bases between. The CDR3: CASSTWDWDSPLHF. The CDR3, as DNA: TGTGCCAGCAGCACGTGGGACTGGGATTCACCCCTCCACTTT.

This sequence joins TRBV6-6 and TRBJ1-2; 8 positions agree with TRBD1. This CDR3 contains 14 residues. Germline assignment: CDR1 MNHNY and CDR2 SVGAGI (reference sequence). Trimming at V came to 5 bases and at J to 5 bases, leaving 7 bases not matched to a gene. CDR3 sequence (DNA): TGTGCCAGCAGTCCTACAGGGGGAGTATATGGCTACACCTTC. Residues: CASSPTGGVYGYTF.

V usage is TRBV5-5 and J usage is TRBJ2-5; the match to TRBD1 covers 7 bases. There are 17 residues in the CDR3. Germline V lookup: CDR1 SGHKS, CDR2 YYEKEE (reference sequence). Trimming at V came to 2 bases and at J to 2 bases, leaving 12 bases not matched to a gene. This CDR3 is CASSLRDSLFVQETQYF. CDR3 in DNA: TGTGCCAGCAGCTTAAGGGACAGCTTATTCGTTCAAGAGACCCAGTACTTC.

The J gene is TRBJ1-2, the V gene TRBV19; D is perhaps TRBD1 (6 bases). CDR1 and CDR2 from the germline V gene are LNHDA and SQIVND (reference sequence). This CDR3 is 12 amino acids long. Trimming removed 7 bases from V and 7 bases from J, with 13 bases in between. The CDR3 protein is CASTYRDSGYTF. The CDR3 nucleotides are TGTGCCAGTACCTACAGGGATTCTGGCTACACCTTC.

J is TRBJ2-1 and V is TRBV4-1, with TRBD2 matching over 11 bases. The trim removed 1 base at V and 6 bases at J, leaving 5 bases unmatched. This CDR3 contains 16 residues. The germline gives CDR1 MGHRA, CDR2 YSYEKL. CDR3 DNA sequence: TGCGCCAGCAGCCAAGGGGGGACTAGCGGTTTCAATGAGCAGTTCTTC. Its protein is CASSQGGTSGFNEQFF.

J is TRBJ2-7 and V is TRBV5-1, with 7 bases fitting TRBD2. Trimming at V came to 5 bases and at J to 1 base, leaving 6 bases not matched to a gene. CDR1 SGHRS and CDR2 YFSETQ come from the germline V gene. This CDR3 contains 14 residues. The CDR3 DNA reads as TGCGCCAGCAGTACAATAGCGGGTTCCTACGAGCAGTACTTC. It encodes CASSTIAGSYEQYF. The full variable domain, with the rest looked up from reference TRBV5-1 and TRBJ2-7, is KAGVTQTPRYLIKTRGQQVTLSCSPISGHRSVSWYQQTPGQGLQFLFEYFSETQRNKGNFPGRFSGRQFSNSRSEMNVSTLELGDSALYLCASSTIAGSYEQYFGPGTRLTVT.

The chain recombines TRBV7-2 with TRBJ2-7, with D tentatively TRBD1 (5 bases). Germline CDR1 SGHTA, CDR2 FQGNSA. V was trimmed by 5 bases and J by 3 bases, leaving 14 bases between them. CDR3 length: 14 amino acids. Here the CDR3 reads CASSPAGLDYEQYF. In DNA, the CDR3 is TGTGCCAGCAGCCCCGCAGGGCTGGACTACGAGCAGTACTTC.

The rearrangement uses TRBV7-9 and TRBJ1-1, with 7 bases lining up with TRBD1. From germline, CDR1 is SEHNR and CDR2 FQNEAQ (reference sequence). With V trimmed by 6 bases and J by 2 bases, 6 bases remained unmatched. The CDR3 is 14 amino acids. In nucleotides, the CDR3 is TGTGCCAGCAGGCCAAGGGGGCCCAACACTGAAGCTTTCTTT. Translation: CASRPRGPNTEAFF.

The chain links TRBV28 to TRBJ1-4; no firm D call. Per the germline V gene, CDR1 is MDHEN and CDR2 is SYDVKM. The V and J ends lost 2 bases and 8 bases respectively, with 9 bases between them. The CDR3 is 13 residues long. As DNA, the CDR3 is TGTGCCAGCAGTTTAACCCAGGCGGAAAAACTGTTTTTT. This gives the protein CASSLTQAEKLFF.

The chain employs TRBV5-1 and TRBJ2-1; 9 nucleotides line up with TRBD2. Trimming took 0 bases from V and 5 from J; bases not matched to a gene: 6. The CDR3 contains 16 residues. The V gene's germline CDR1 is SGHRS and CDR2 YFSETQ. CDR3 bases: TGCGCCAGCAGCTTGGAGGCTAGCGGGGCCAACAATGAGCAGTTCTTC. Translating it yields CASSLEASGANNEQFF.

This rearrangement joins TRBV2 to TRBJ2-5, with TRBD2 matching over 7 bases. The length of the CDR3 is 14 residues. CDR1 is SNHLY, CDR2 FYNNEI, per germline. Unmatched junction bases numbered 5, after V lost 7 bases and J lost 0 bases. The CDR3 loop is CASKRGRDQETQYF. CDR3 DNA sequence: TGTGCCAGCAAGCGCGGGAGAGACCAAGAGACCCAGTACTTC.

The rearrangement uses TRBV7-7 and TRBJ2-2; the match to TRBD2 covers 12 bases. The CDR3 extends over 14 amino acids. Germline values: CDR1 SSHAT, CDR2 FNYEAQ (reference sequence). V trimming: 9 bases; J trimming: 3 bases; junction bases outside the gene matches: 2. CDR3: CASRLAGDTGELFF. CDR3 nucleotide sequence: TGTGCCAGTCGACTAGCGGGAGACACCGGGGAGCTGTTTTTT. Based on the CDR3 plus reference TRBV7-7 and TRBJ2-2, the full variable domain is GAGVSQSPRYKVTKRGQDVTLRCDPISSHATLYWYQQALGQGPEFLTYFNYEAQPDKSGLPSDRFSAERPEGSISTLTIQRTEQRDSAMYRCASRLAGDTGELFFGEGSRLTVL.